Presented here are 2 T cell receptor beta chains from one specimen sequenced in a study of T cell repertoires in cytomegalovirus infection. MiXCR, applied by TCRdb to the reads, yields one record per CDR3 protein. The sample lists 150,000 to 200,000 distinct CDR3 sequences; about an eighth were seen once. Sequencing was performed on PBMCs. These receptors were collected from a human donor in good health (CMV status not recorded). Some clones in this sample may be carry-over from other donors' samples.

This clonotype was detected many times. The chain joins TRBV12-3 or TRBV12-4 to TRBJ2-3, with D unresolved. This CDR3 is built from 11 residues. The ends were cut back, 7 bases at V and 2 bases at J, with 4 bases in the middle. The CDR3 DNA reads TGTGCCAGCACATACACAGATACGCAGTATTTT. Encoded protein: CASTYTDTQYF.

This clonotype was seen at least ten times. This rearrangement joins TRBV7-2 to TRBJ2-7; tentative D call: TRBD2 (7 bases). The V gene lost 2 bases and the J gene lost 8 bases, with 16 bases spanning the gap. Germline loops: CDR1 SGHTA, CDR2 FQGNSA. This CDR3 contains 14 residues. The CDR3 sequence is CASSLWGGPLQQYF. The CDR3, as DNA: TGTGCCAGCAGCTTATGGGGGGGGCCGCTACAGCAGTACTTC.